This T cell receptor (beta chain) was captured by sequencing in a study of cytomegalovirus exposure and HLA in healthy donors. In this sample, this clone turned up a few times. What it binds is unknown. The PCR contained 60 Vbeta and 13 Jbeta primers. The assay was immunoSEQ multiplex PCR, and TCRdb's table has in-frame clones only and misses some. The table shows 130,000 to 150,000 clones, with under 85% occurring only once. The V and J ends lost 1 base and 3 bases respectively, with 10 bases between them. Germline values: CDR1 SGHAT, CDR2 FQNNGV. The CDR3 covers 15 residues. Study-wide results and caveats: For most TCR beta V segments, an earlier analysis put the productive rate at about 87% or about 30% of the time. In a later analysis, parvovirus B19, influenza, CMV and Epstein-Barr virus appeared linked to several top co-occurrence clusters.

This chain uses TRBV11-2 with TRBJ1-5; TRBD1 might be the D (6 bases). The receptor was derived from a woman aged 40 to 50 in good health and CMV-seropositive. The material sequenced was PBMCs. The chain's CDR3 is CASSLATGPNQPQHF. In DNA form, the CDR3 reads TGTGCCAGCAGCTTAGCAACAGGGCCCAATCAGCCCCAGCATTTT.